This T cell receptor (beta chain) was captured in a study of blood T cell repertoires in COVID-19. Method: immunoSEQ multiplex PCR; TCRdb's copy keeps in-frame clones and lacks some. The sample includes approximately 140,000 clones, 75% to 90% of them seen just once. The ends lost 4 bases at V and 1 base at J; junction bases unmatched: 6. CDR3 length: 16 amino acids. Germline V gene data show CDR1 as LNHDA and CDR2 as SQIVND (reference sequence). This chain connects TRBV19 to TRBJ2-2, with 7 bases that match TRBD2. The sample was peripheral blood. This clonotype was obtained from a woman aged 55-70 years with active or convalescent COVID-19. CDR3 bases: TGTGCCAGTAGTAACCCCAGCGGGGAGAACACCGGGGAGCTGTTTTTT. This sequence encodes CASSNPSGENTGELFF.